The following is a TCR beta chain sequence with its context. The data are from a study of blood T cell repertoires in COVID-19. Study-level information: Samples of COVID-19 (acute and convalescent) were obtained from the United States, Italy and Spain.

J gave up 5 bases and V 2 bases, and 8 bases lay outside the gene matches. Germline loops: CDR1 MDHEN, CDR2 SYDVKM. This CDR3 is built from 15 residues. Study processing details: The authors estimated nucleated cell counts from reference gene primer amplification. Sequencing was performed with immunoSEQ multiplex PCR; in TCRdb, only in-frame clones are kept and a portion is missing. The V and J calls and clone size are taken from that table; D and trimming were inferred from the DNA. The sample records under 130,000 clones, 69% being singletons. This receptor was obtained from an elderly man with acute or convalescent COVID-19. The chain links TRBV28 to TRBJ2-5; 7 bases are a match to TRBD1. Material for sequencing was peripheral blood. The CDR3 loop is CASSLRGRLTETQYF. CDR3 coding DNA: TGTGCCAGCAGTTTAAGGGGGCGGTTGACGGAGACCCAGTACTTC.